The present T cell receptor (beta chain) was sequenced within a study of blood T cells in healthy people across ages. Concerning this clonotype: This may stem from a read error, because a much larger clone lies one nucleotide away. No conserved phenylalanine or tryptophan is present at the end of the CDR3, so a read error is the likely explanation.

A J-beta primer mix and a sample-barcoded 5' primer were used in a second PCR of about 7 to 12 cycles. TCRdb reprocessed the 5' RACE reads via MiXCR and lists one record per CDR3 protein. Of 720,000 or so distinct CDR3 sequences listed, roughly 41% are singletons. Germline CDR1 is SQVTM and CDR2 is ANQGSEA. This CDR3 is 12 amino acids long. The specimen was blood. The gene calls are TRBV29-1 and TRBJ2-4, with D possibly TRBD2 on 6 matching bases. The sequence was collected from a man aged 80 or over in good health. In DNA, the CDR3 is TGCAGTGCCGGGACTCTGAGGGACATTCAGTACCTC. Its translation is CSAGTLRDIQYL.